One T cell receptor beta chain is described in this entry. Its cognate antigen is unknown. A second about 7 to 11 cycle PCR used barcoded and J-beta primers. TCRdb passed the 5' RACE reads through MiXCR, listing each CDR3 protein once. The sample has around 2 million distinct CDR3 sequences; 35% to 50% are singletons. The sample belongs to a study of blood T cells in healthy people across ages. Turning to the study itself: T cells yielded about one barcoded beta molecule per two cells through template switching. Findings and limits, study-wide: As naive T cell percentage varied, TCR beta diversity correlated strongly with it. Both naive CD4+ cell counts and diversity were greater in long-lived donors than in aged donors.

V lost 6 bases, J lost 7 bases, and 11 bases stayed unmatched. Germline V lookup: CDR1 DFQATT, CDR2 SNEGSKA (reference sequence). CDR3 length: 13 residues. RNA extraction gave at least 5.5 micrograms of total RNA per sample. This clonotype was sampled from a human donor in good health. Material for sequencing was blood. This sequence joins TRBV20-1 and TRBJ1-2; TRBD1 aligns across 7 bases. The CDR3 sequence is CSALIRGACGYTF. For the CDR3, the DNA is TGCAGTGCCCTCATCAGGGGGGCCTGTGGCTACACCTTC.